Below are 30 T cell receptor beta chains sequenced from a single sample in a study of graft-versus-host responses after intestinal transplantation. Clones were sequenced by immunoSEQ multiplex PCR, and TCRdb holds only the in-frame ones, with some missing. This table has fewer than 25,000 clones, 55% to 65% appearing once. Here the sequenced sample was alloreactive CD4+ T cells from a mixed lymphocyte reaction culture, taken before intestinal transplant. Noted subset: CFSE-low proliferating T cells sorted from approximately six-day pre-transplant mixed lymphocyte reaction (GvH or HvG direction). All receptors derive from a human patient who received an intestinal transplant.

The V and J genes are TRBV5-6 and TRBJ2-7; 7 nucleotides agree with TRBD2. The length of the CDR3 is 16 residues. CDR1 and CDR2 (germline): SGHDT, YYEEEE. The V gene end was trimmed by 2 bases and the J gene end by 4 bases; junction bases not matched to a gene: 12. CDR3 sequence reads: CASSFRPRTRTYEQYF. CDR3 nucleotide sequence: TGTGCCAGCAGCTTTCGTCCGCGGACTAGAACATACGAGCAGTACTTC. The complete variable domain, with remaining parts taken from reference TRBV5-6 and TRBJ2-7, reads DAGVTQSPTHLIKTRGQQVTLRCSPKSGHDTVSWYQQALGQGPQFIFQYYEEEERQRGNFPDRFSGHQFPNYSSELNVNALLLGDSALYLCASSFRPRTRTYEQYFGPGTRLTVT.

This clone was seen once. The gene calls are TRBV29-1 and TRBJ1-1, with a tentative D call TRBD1 (6 bases). From germline, CDR1 is SQVTM and CDR2 ANQGSEA. The V end lost 5 bases, the J end lost 11 bases, and 21 bases lay between the germline ends. The CDR3 runs to 13 residues. CDR3 DNA: TGCAGCGTTCGGGGAATAACCTTAGACAGGGCTTTCTTT. This translates into CSVRGITLDRAFF.

This clone was seen a single time. This chain uses TRBV10-3 with TRBJ1-2; tentatively, D is TRBD1 (5 bases). The CDR3 runs to 13 residues. Germline loops: CDR1 ENHRY, CDR2 SYGVKD. Trimming cost V 3 bases and J 0 bases, with 5 bases left between them. The CDR3 reads CAISDRANYGYTF. The CDR3 DNA reads as TGTGCCATCAGTGACAGGGCTAACTATGGCTACACCTTC.

The J gene is TRBJ1-1, the V gene TRBV6-6; a weak D match, TRBD1 (5 bases). The V end lost 5 bases, the J end lost 1 base, and 11 bases lay between the germline ends. Germline CDR1 reads MNHNY; CDR2 reads SVGAGI (reference sequence). The CDR3 is 14 amino acids. In nucleotides, the CDR3 is TGTGCCAGCAGTCCCAGGACAACGAACACTGAAGCTTTCTTT. Translated: CASSPRTTNTEAFF.

The chain links TRBV2 to TRBJ2-7; 7 bases fit TRBD2. CDR3 length equals 13 residues. Germline V gene sequence: CDR1 SNHLY, CDR2 FYNNEI. Germline trimming cut 7 bases from V and 2 bases from J; bases unmatched to any gene: 5. Here the CDR3 DNA reads TGTGCCAGCACCAGGACTAGTACCTACGAGCAGTACTTC. Amino acid sequence: CASTRTSTYEQYF.

This chain connects TRBV27 to TRBJ1-1; TRBD1 is a possible D gene (5 bases). Germline V gives CDR1 MNHEY, CDR2 SMNVEV (reference sequence). V shed 8 bases and J shed 2 bases, with 18 bases lying between them. This CDR3 is 15 amino acids long. The CDR3 DNA is TGTGCCAGCCGTAATAGGGCAGGGCACAACACTGAAGCTTTCTTT. Translating it yields CASRNRAGHNTEAFF.

The chain employs TRBV18 and TRBJ2-7; 10 bases are shared with TRBD2. Germline V lookup: CDR1 KGHSH, CDR2 LQKENI. This CDR3 has 15 residues. With V trimmed by 2 bases and J by 3 bases, 4 bases remained unmatched. The CDR3: CASSPLAGGYYEQYF. The CDR3 DNA reads as TGTGCCAGCTCACCATTAGCGGGAGGATACTACGAGCAGTACTTC. The full variable domain, in which reference TRBV18 and TRBJ2-7 provide the parts outside the CDR3, is NAGVMQNPRHLVRRRGQEARLRCSPMKGHSHVYWYRQLPEEGLKFMVYLQKENIIDESGMPKERFSAEFPKEGPSILRIQQVVRGDSAAYFCASSPLAGGYYEQYFGPGTRLTVT.

The rearrangement uses TRBV5-1 and TRBJ2-1; weak D call: TRBD2 (6 bases). V was trimmed by 8 bases and J by 7 bases, leaving 16 bases between them. This CDR3 region has 13 residues. Germline values: CDR1 SGHRS, CDR2 YFSETQ. The CDR3 loop reads CASGGRLENEQFF. The CDR3 bases are TGCGCCAGTGGAGGGAGGCTGGAGAATGAGCAGTTCTTC.

J is TRBJ1-2 and V is TRBV5-4, with 8 bases aligning to TRBD1. The trim removed 5 bases at V and 0 bases at J, leaving 6 bases unmatched. Germline V gives CDR1 SGHNT, CDR2 YYREEE (reference sequence). The CDR3 has 15 amino acids. CDR3 DNA sequence: TGTGCCAGCAGGACAGGGGCCTCTGCTAACTATGGCTACACCTTC. Its translation: CASRTGASANYGYTF.

On this clone: The sample has other DNA sequences that encode this CDR3 too. The CDR3 DNA follows: TGCGCCAGCAGCTTGGACAGGGGCTTCAGCTCCTACAATGAGCAGTTCTTC. Translating gives CASSLDRGFSSYNEQFF. This chain joins TRBV5-1 and TRBJ2-1, with 7 positions matching TRBD1. The CDR3 sequence is 17 residues long. Germline CDR1 is SGHRS and CDR2 is YFSETQ. Unmatched junction bases numbered 6, after V lost 0 bases and J lost 0 bases.

The gene calls are TRBV2 and TRBJ1-2; D may be TRBD1 (5 bases). Per the germline V gene, CDR1 is SNHLY and CDR2 is FYNNEI. Deletions cut 6 bases from V and 3 bases from J, with 14 bases between. The CDR3 contains 14 residues. Here the CDR3 reads CASRWGLTDYGYTF. DNA for the CDR3: TGTGCCAGCAGGTGGGGCCTCACCGACTATGGCTACACCTTC.

This clone occurred a few times. The chain links TRBV9 to TRBJ2-1; 7 positions agree with TRBD1. The germline V gene encodes CDR1 SGDLS and CDR2 YYNGEE. V trimming: 4 bases; J trimming: 2 bases; junction bases outside the gene matches: 6. The CDR3 has 15 amino acids. The DNA of the CDR3 is TGTGCCAGCAGCTCCCGGGACAGTCCCTACAATGAGCAGTTCTTC. It is translated as CASSSRDSPYNEQFF.

V is TRBV19 and J is TRBJ1-6; 7 nucleotides align to TRBD1. This CDR3 has 15 amino acids. Germline CDR1 and CDR2: LNHDA and SQIVND (reference sequence). V trimming: 3 bases; J trimming: 9 bases; junction bases outside the gene matches: 8. CDR3 bases: TGTGCCAGTAGTATCGGGCGACAGGGCGGTTCACCCCTCCACTTT. Its translation: CASSIGRQGGSPLHF.

This clone was detected only a few times. The chain employs TRBV13 and TRBJ2-7; 8 bases agree with TRBD2. CDR1 PRHDT and CDR2 FYEKMQ come from the germline V gene (reference sequence). The CDR3 is 14 residues long. The trim removed 1 base at V and 3 bases at J, leaving 2 bases unmatched. The CDR3 DNA sequence: TGTGCCAGCAGCTTAGTGGGGACTAGCTACGAGCAGTACTTC. This gives the protein CASSLVGTSYEQYF.

This chain joins TRBV5-1 and TRBJ1-1, with D perhaps TRBD1 (6 bases). Germline assignment: CDR1 SGHRS and CDR2 YFSETQ. The CDR3 has 14 residues. Deletions cut 5 bases from V and 0 bases from J, with 11 bases between. For the CDR3, the DNA is TGCGCCAGCAGGTTTGGGGGCCTGAACACTGAAGCTTTCTTT. It translates to CASRFGGLNTEAFF.

V gene TRBV6-5 combines with J gene TRBJ1-1, with D perhaps TRBD1 (6 bases). CDR1 is MNHEY, CDR2 SVGAGI, per germline. The CDR3 length is 14 residues. Trimming removed 6 bases from V and 2 bases from J, with 13 bases in between. CDR3 sequence (DNA): TGTGCCAGCAGGCGATCAGGGGATAACACTGAAGCTTTCTTT. Translated: CASRRSGDNTEAFF.

This clone was counted a few times. V and J are TRBV2 and TRBJ1-2; the D gene is possibly TRBD1 (5 bases). From germline, CDR1 is SNHLY and CDR2 FYNNEI. V shed 4 bases and J shed 8 bases, with 11 bases lying between them. The CDR3 contains 12 residues. CDR3 DNA sequence: TGTGCCAGCAGTGTAGGGGCGCGGGGCTACACCTTC. Residues: CASSVGARGYTF.

The gene calls are TRBV7-9 and TRBJ1-5; the D is unclear. With 5 bases removed from V and 3 bases from J, the gap between germline ends came to 11 bases. This CDR3 contains 14 residues. CDR1 SEHNR and CDR2 FQNEAQ come from the germline V gene (reference sequence). Here the CDR3 DNA reads TGTGCCAGCAGCACCGGGATGGACAATCAGCCCCAGCATTTT. Translated, it gives CASSTGMDNQPQHF.

The V gene is TRBV27, the J gene TRBJ2-7, with TRBD1 identical over 8 bases. Germline V lookup: CDR1 MNHEY, CDR2 SMNVEV (reference sequence). J was trimmed by 2 bases and V by 3 bases; bases with no gene match: 3. This CDR3 region has 14 residues. CDR3 sequence: CASSFGQGTYEQYF. CDR3 DNA: TGTGCCAGCAGTTTCGGACAGGGTACCTACGAGCAGTACTTC.

The J gene is TRBJ1-2, the V gene TRBV6-6; TRBD1 matches at 8 bases. Per the germline V gene, CDR1 is MNHNY and CDR2 is SVGAGI (reference sequence). Trimming removed 2 bases from V and 4 bases from J; junction bases left unmatched: 6. The CDR3 covers 15 residues. CDR3 amino acids: CASSYGGDRTYGYTF. DNA of the CDR3: TGTGCCAGCAGTTACGGGGGGGACAGGACCTATGGCTACACCTTC.

The genes are TRBV11-2 and TRBJ2-7; TRBD1 matches 8 bases. With V trimmed by 0 bases and J by 3 bases, 7 bases remained unmatched. The germline gives CDR1 SGHAT, CDR2 FQNNGV. The CDR3 has 16 amino acids. Written as DNA, the CDR3 is TGTGCCAGCAGCTTAGATCTAAGGACAGGGAACTACGAGCAGTACTTC. Translated: CASSLDLRTGNYEQYF.

This clone was observed a few times. J is TRBJ2-7 and V is TRBV7-2; a weak D match, TRBD1 (7 bases). Trimming left V 7 bases short and J 2 bases short, with 15 bases between. Germline lookup yields CDR1 SGHTA and CDR2 FQGNSA. The CDR3 contains 14 residues. The CDR3 here is CASTAGQTTYEQYF. CDR3 DNA: TGTGCCAGCACCGCGGGACAGACCACCTACGAGCAGTACTTC.

The CDR3 sequence is CASSETGRVSTDTQYF. The CDR3, as DNA: TGTGCCAGCAGCGAGACAGGACGGGTTAGCACAGATACGCAGTATTTT. V usage is TRBV7-9 and J usage is TRBJ2-3; D is possibly TRBD1 (6 bases). The CDR3 sequence is 16 residues long. Per germline, CDR1 SEHNR and CDR2 FQNEAQ (reference sequence). Trimming left V 5 bases short and J 0 bases short, with 15 bases between.

V and J are TRBV11-2 and TRBJ1-6; D is undetermined. The ends were cut back, 1 base at V and 7 bases at J, with 11 bases in the middle. The CDR3 covers 15 residues. Per the germline V gene, CDR1 is SGHAT and CDR2 is FQNNGV. In DNA form, the CDR3 reads TGTGCCAGCAGCTTAGGAACAGCCGCCAATTCACCCCTCCACTTT. Translation gives CASSLGTAANSPLHF.

This clone occurred once. The chain uses TRBV7-2 and TRBJ2-7; D is possibly TRBD1 (6 bases). The germline V gene encodes CDR1 SGHTA and CDR2 FQGNSA. The V end lost 5 bases, the J end lost 3 bases, and 14 bases lay between the germline ends. The length of the CDR3 is 14 residues. DNA of the CDR3: TGTGCCAGCAGCCTGAGAGTAGGGGGCTACGAGCAGTACTTC. Encoded protein: CASSLRVGGYEQYF.

This chain uses TRBV27 with TRBJ2-5, with 7 positions matching TRBD1. The germline V gene has CDR1 MNHEY and CDR2 SMNVEV (reference sequence). V was pared by 6 bases and J by 4 bases, with 8 bases of the junction left unmatched. The CDR3 sequence is 14 residues long. The CDR3 loop is CASRGLRGRETQYF. The CDR3 nucleotides read TGTGCCAGCAGGGGGCTCAGGGGGAGAGAGACCCAGTACTTC.

This clone was observed a handful of times. The chain has TRBV5-1 and TRBJ2-2; D ambiguous. This CDR3 comprises 13 residues. V lost 4 bases and J 5 bases, leaving 9 bases between the germline ends. Germline loops: CDR1 SGHRS, CDR2 YFSETQ. CDR3 nucleotide sequence: TGCGCCAGCAGCAGCCAGGATACCGGGGAGCTGTTTTTT. It specifies CASSSQDTGELFF.

The chain combines TRBV7-3 with TRBJ2-2; 11 bases agree with TRBD2. The CDR3 spans 18 residues. CDR1 is SGHTA and CDR2 is FQGTGA in the germline V gene. Trimming removed 4 bases from V and 2 bases from J; junction bases left unmatched: 9. CDR3 in DNA: TGTGCCAGCAGCTCGCGTAGCGGGAGGGCTATAAACACCGGGGAGCTGTTTTTT. Translating it yields CASSSRSGRAINTGELFF.

The chain combines TRBV7-6 with TRBJ1-5, with D possibly being TRBD1 (6 bases). The CDR3 loop spans 14 amino acids. From germline, CDR1 is SGHVS and CDR2 FNYEAQ. V lost 6 bases and J 2 bases, leaving 11 bases between the germline ends. DNA of the CDR3: TGTGCCAGCAGTTCAGGGGAGCGCAATCAGCCCCAGCATTTT. Amino acid sequence: CASSSGERNQPQHF.

The rearrangement uses TRBV7-2 and TRBJ2-7; 8 nucleotides agree with TRBD2. Germline CDR1 SGHTA, CDR2 FQGNSA. V was clipped by 1 base and J by 4 bases; unmatched bases: 6. The CDR3 contains 15 residues. CDR3 nucleotides: TGTGCCAGCAGCTTAGACGGGGGGGGCACATACGAGCAGTACTTC. Amino acids: CASSLDGGGTYEQYF.